The 8 T cell receptor beta chains below come from one sample, sequenced in a study of blood T cell repertoires in COVID-19. The assay was immunoSEQ multiplex PCR, and TCRdb's table has in-frame clones only and misses some. The sample records some 250,000 clones, roughly 90% being singletons. The sample taken for sequencing was peripheral blood. All receptors come from a young man with active or convalescent COVID-19.

This clone appeared a single time. The chain links TRBV7-9 to TRBJ2-3; TRBD2 matches 7 bases. V dropped 1 base and J dropped 0; count of bases not matched to a gene: 10. The length of the CDR3 is 18 residues. Per germline, CDR1 SEHNR and CDR2 FQNEAQ (reference sequence). The CDR3 spells CASSLGRGGGTSTDTQYF. CDR3 nucleotides: TGTGCCAGCAGCTTAGGTCGGGGCGGGGGAACAAGCACAGATACGCAGTATTTT.

The V call is TRBV5-4, the J call TRBJ1-2, with unresolved D. This CDR3 contains 13 residues. Germline CDR1 and CDR2: SGHNT and YYREEE (reference sequence). With 4 bases removed from V and 3 bases from J, the gap between germline ends came to 10 bases. CDR3 loop: CASSNQVDYGYTF. CDR3 nucleotide sequence: TGTGCCAGCAGCAATCAGGTGGACTATGGCTACACCTTC.

The V call is TRBV6-5, the J call TRBJ1-1, with 7 bases that match TRBD1. Germline-derived CDR1 and CDR2 are MNHEY and SVGAGI. This CDR3 has 12 amino acids. V dropped 6 bases and J dropped 11; count of bases not matched to a gene: 9. The CDR3 reads CASSPRDRRAFF. As DNA, the CDR3 is TGTGCCAGCAGCCCCCGGGACAGACGGGCTTTCTTT.

In nucleotides, the CDR3 is TGTGCCAGCAGCGAGGGGCCAGGGGGATCTGGGGCCAACGTCCTGACTTTC. This encodes CASSEGPGGSGANVLTF. The chain has TRBV7-2 and TRBJ2-6; 7 bases map to TRBD1. Trimming removed 5 bases from V and 1 base from J; junction bases left unmatched: 8. The germline CDR1 and CDR2 sequences are SGHTA and FQGNSA. The CDR3 is made up of 17 amino acids.

The chain is built from TRBV2 and TRBJ1-6; D might be TRBD1 (6 bases). V lost 6 bases to trimming and J lost 0 bases, with 15 bases between them. The CDR3 contains 17 residues. Per the germline V gene, CDR1 is SNHLY and CDR2 is FYNNEI. Here the CDR3 reads CASSEDSLSSYNSPLHF. CDR3 nucleotide sequence: TGTGCCAGCAGCGAGGACAGCCTGAGCTCCTATAATTCACCCCTCCACTTT.

The CDR3 reads CASSLGGQSRDHEQFF. Here the CDR3 DNA reads TGTGCCAGCAGCTTAGGGGGACAGAGCCGGGATCATGAGCAGTTCTTC. This chain uses TRBV13 with TRBJ2-1; 7 bases fit TRBD1. The CDR3 contains 16 residues. Per germline, CDR1 PRHDT and CDR2 FYEKMQ (reference sequence). The V and J ends lost 0 bases and 8 bases, in that order; junction bases with no gene match: 10.

The rearrangement joins TRBV3-1 (or the pseudogene TRBV3-2) to TRBJ2-5; TRBD1 aligns across 8 bases. J was trimmed by 1 base and V by 3 bases; bases with no gene match: 4. Germline CDR1 LGHDT, CDR2 YNNKEL (reference sequence). This CDR3 spans 15 amino acids. CDR3: CASSHPGTGQETQYF. CDR3 DNA: TGTGCCAGCAGCCATCCCGGGACAGGCCAAGAGACCCAGTACTTC.

This rearrangement joins TRBV29-1 to TRBJ1-1; maybe TRBD1 (5 bases). Trimming removed 5 bases from V and 5 bases from J, with 15 bases in between. Germline assignment: CDR1 SQVTM and CDR2 ANQGSEA. The CDR3 runs to 13 residues. The CDR3 loop reads CSVRGRELTEAFF. Written as DNA, the CDR3 is TGCAGCGTTCGAGGCAGGGAACTGACTGAAGCTTTCTTT.